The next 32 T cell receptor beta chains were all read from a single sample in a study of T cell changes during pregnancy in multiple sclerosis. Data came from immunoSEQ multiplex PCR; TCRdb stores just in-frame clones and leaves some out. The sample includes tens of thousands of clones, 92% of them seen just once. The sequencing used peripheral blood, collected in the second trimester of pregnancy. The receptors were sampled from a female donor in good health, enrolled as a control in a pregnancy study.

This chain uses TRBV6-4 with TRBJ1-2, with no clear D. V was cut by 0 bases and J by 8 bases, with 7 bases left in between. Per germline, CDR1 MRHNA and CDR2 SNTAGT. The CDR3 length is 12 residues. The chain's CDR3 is CASSDSRSGYTF. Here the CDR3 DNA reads TGTGCCAGCAGTGACTCGAGGTCCGGCTACACCTTC.

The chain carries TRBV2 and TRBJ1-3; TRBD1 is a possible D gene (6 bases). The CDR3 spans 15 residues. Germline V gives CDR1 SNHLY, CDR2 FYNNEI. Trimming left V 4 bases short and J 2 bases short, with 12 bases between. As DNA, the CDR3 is TGTGCCAGCAGTGCAACAGGGAGTGCTGGAAACACCATATATTTT. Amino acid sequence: CASSATGSAGNTIYF.

Here the CDR3 reads CASSTGTGAPDTQYF. CDR3 bases: TGTGCCAGTAGTACCGGGACAGGGGCCCCAGATACGCAGTATTTT. This chain joins TRBV19 and TRBJ2-3, with TRBD1 matching over 10 bases. V was clipped by 4 bases and J by 4 bases; unmatched bases: 5. The CDR3 is 15 amino acids. Per germline, CDR1 LNHDA and CDR2 SQIVND (reference sequence).

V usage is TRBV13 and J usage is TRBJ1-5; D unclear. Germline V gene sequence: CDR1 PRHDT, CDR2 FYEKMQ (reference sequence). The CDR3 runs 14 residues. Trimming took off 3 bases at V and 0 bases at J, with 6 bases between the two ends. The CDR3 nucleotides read TGTGCCAGCAGCTTTCGCGGTAGCAATCAGCCCCAGCATTTT. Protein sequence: CASSFRGSNQPQHF.

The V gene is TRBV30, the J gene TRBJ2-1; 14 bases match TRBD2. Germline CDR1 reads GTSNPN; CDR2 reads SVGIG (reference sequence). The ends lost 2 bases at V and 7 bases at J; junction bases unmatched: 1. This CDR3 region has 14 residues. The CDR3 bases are TGTGCCTGGAGTCGGACTAGCGGGAGGAATGAGCAGTTCTTC. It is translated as CAWSRTSGRNEQFF. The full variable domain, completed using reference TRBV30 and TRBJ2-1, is SQTIHQWPATLVQPVGSPLSLECTVEGTSNPNLYWYRQAAGRGLQLLFYSVGIGQISSEVPQNLSASRPQDRQFILSSKKLLLSDSGFYLCAWSRTSGRNEQFFGPGTRLTVL.

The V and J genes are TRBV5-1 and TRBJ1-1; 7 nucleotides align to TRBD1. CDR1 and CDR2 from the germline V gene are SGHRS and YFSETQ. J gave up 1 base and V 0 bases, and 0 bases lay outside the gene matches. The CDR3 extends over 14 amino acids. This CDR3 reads CASSLDRGNTEAFF. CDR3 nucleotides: TGCGCCAGCAGCTTGGACAGGGGGAACACTGAAGCTTTCTTT.

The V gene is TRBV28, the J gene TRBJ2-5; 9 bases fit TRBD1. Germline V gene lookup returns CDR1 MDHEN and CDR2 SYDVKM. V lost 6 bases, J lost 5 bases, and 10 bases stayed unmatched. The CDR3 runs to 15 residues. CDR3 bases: TGTGCCAGCAGACACCACCGGGACAGGGTCGAGACCCAGTACTTC. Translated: CASRHHRDRVETQYF.

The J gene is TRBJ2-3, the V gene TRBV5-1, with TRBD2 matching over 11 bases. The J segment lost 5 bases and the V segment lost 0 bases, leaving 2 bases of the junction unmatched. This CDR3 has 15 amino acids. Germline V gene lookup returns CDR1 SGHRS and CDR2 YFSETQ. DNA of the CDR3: TGCGCCAGCAGCTTGGTCCTAGCGGGGGGAGATACGCAGTATTTT. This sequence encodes CASSLVLAGGDTQYF.

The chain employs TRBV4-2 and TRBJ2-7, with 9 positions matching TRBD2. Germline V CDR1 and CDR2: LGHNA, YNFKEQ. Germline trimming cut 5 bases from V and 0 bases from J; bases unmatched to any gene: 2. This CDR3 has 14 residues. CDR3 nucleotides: TGTGCCAGCAGCAATAGCGGGGGCTCCTACGAGCAGTACTTC. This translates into CASSNSGGSYEQYF.

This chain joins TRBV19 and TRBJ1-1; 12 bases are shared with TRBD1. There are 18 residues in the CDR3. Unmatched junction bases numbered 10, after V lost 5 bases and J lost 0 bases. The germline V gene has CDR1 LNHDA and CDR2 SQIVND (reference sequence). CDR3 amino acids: CASSWGTGGGWMNTEAFF. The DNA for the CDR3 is TGTGCCAGTAGTTGGGGGACAGGGGGCGGTTGGATGAACACTGAAGCTTTCTTT.

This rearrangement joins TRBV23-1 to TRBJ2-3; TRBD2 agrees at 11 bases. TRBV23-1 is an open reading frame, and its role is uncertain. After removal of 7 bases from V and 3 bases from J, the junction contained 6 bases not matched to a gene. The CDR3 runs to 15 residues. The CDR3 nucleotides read TGCGCCAGCATTGTAGCGGGAGGGCCAACAGATACGCAGTATTTT. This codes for CASIVAGGPTDTQYF.

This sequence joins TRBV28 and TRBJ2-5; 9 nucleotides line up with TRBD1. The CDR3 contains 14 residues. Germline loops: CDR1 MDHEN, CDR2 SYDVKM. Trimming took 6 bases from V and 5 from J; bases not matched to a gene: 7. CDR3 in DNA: TGTGCCAGCAGAAGGGGACAGGGTGGGGAGACCCAGTACTTC. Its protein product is CASRRGQGGETQYF. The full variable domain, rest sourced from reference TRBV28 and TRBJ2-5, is DVKVTQSSRYLVKRTGEKVFLECVQDMDHENMFWYRQDPGLGLRLIYFSYDVKMKEKGDIPEGYSVSREKKERFSLILESASTNQTSMYLCASRRGQGGETQYFGPGTRLLVL.

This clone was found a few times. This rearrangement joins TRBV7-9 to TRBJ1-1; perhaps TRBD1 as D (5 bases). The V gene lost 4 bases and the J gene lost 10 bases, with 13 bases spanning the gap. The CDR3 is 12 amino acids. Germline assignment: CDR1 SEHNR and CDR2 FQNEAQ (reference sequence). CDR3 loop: CASSYAGLGAFF. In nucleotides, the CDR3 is TGTGCCAGCAGCTATGCGGGACTAGGAGCTTTCTTT.

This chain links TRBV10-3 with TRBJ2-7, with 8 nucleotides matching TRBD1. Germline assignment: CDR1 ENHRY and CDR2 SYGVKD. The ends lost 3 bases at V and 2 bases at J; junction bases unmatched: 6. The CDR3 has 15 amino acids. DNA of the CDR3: TGTGCCATCAGTGACGGACAGGGTCTGGCCTACGAGCAGTACTTC. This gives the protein CAISDGQGLAYEQYF.

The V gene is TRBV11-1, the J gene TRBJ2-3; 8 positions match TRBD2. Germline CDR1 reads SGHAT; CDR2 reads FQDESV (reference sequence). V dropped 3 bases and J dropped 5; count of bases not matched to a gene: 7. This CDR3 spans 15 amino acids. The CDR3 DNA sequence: TGTGCCAGCAGCTTGAACGGGAGGGGGGGAGATACGCAGTATTTT. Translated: CASSLNGRGGDTQYF.

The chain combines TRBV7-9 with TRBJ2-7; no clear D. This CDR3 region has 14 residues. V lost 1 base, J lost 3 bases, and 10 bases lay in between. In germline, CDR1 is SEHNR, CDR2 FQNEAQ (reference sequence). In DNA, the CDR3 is TGTGCCAGCAGCTTAGACAGAATTCACTACGAGCAGTACTTC. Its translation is CASSLDRIHYEQYF.

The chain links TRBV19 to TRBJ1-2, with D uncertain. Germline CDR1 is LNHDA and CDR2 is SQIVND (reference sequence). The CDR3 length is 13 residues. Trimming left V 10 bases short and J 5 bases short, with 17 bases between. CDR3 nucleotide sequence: TGTGCCACTACCCTCTATCCGGGGTATGGCTACACCTTC. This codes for CATTLYPGYGYTF.

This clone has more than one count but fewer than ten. The DNA for the CDR3 is TGTGCCAGCAGCGTTAGGAGCTCTGGAAACACCATATATTTT. Translated: CASSVRSSGNTIYF. The chain employs TRBV9 and TRBJ1-3; the D is unclear. In germline, CDR1 is SGDLS, CDR2 YYNGEE. V was cut by 2 bases and J by 0 bases, with 6 bases left in between. The CDR3 sequence is 14 residues long.

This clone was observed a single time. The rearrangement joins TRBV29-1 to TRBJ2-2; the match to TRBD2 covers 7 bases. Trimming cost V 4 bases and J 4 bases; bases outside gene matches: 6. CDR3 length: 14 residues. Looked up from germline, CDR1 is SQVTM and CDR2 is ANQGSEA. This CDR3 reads CSVVLGEGTGELFF. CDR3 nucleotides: TGCAGCGTTGTTTTGGGGGAGGGCACCGGGGAGCTGTTTTTT.

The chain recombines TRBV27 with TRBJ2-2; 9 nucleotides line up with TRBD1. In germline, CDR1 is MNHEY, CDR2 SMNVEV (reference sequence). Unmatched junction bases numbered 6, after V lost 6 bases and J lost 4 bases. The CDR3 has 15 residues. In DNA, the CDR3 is TGTGCCAGCAGCCGGACAGGGGTGGGCACCGGGGAGCTGTTTTTT. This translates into CASSRTGVGTGELFF.

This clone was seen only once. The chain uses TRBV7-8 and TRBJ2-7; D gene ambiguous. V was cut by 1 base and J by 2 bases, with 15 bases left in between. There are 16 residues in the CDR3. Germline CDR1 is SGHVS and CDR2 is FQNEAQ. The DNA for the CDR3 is TGTGCCAGCAGCTTAGTCAGATGGGCCTTACCCTACGAGCAGTACTTC. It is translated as CASSLVRWALPYEQYF.

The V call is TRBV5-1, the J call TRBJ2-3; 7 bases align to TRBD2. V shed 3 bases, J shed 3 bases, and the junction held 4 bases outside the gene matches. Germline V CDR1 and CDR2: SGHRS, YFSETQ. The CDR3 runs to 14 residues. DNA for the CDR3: TGCGCCAGCAGCTCCCAGGGAGGGACAGATACGCAGTATTTT. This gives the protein CASSSQGGTDTQYF. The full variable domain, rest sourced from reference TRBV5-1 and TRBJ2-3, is KAGVTQTPRYLIKTRGQQVTLSCSPISGHRSVSWYQQTPGQGLQFLFEYFSETQRNKGNFPGRFSGRQFSNSRSEMNVSTLELGDSALYLCASSSQGGTDTQYFGPGTRLTVL.

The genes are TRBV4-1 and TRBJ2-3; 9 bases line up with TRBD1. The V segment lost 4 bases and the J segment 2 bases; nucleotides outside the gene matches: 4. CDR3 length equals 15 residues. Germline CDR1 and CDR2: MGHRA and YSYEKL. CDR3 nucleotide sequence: TGCGCCAGCAGCCCGGGACAGGGCCCCACAGATACGCAGTATTTT. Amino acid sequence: CASSPGQGPTDTQYF.

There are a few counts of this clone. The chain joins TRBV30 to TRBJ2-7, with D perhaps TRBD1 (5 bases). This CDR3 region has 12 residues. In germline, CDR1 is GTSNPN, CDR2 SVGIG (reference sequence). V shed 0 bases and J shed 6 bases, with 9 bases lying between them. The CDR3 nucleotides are TGTGCCTGGAGTGTAAACAGGCGCGAGCAGTACTTC. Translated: CAWSVNRREQYF.

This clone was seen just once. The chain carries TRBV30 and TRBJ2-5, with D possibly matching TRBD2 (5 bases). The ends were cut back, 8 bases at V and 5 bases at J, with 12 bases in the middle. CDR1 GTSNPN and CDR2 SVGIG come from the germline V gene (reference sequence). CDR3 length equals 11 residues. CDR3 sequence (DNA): TGTGCCCGAGGGTTGGGGGAGACCCAGTACTTC. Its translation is CARGLGETQYF. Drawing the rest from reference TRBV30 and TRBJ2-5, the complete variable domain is SQTIHQWPATLVQPVGSPLSLECTVEGTSNPNLYWYRQAAGRGLQLLFYSVGIGQISSEVPQNLSASRPQDRQFILSSKKLLLSDSGFYLCARGLGETQYFGPGTRLLVL.

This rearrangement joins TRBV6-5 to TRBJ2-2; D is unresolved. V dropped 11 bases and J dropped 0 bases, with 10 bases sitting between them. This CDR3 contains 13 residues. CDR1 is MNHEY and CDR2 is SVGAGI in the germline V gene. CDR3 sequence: CACANANTGELFF. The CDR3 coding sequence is TGTGCCTGCGCAAACGCGAACACCGGGGAGCTGTTTTTT.

CDR3 coding DNA: TGTGCCAGCAGAACGGGCGGGACTAGCGACCCCGGGGAGCTGTTTTTT. Protein product: CASRTGGTSDPGELFF. The genes are TRBV7-3 and TRBJ2-2, with 10 positions matching TRBD2. V shed 6 bases and J 6 bases; nucleotides not matched to a gene: 10. Per germline, CDR1 SGHTA and CDR2 FQGTGA. The CDR3 runs 16 residues.

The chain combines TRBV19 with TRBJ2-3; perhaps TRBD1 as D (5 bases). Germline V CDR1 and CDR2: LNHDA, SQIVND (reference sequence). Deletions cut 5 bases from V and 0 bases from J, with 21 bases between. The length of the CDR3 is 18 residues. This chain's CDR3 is CASSGQGKRQPSTDTQYF. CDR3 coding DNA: TGTGCCAGTAGTGGTCAGGGAAAACGGCAGCCTAGCACAGATACGCAGTATTTT.

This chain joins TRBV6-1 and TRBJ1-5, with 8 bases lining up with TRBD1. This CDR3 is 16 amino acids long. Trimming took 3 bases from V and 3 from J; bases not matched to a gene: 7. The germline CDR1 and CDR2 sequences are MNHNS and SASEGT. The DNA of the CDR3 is TGTGCCAGCAGTGATAGGGGACAGGTCTTCAATCAGCCCCAGCATTTT. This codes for CASSDRGQVFNQPQHF.

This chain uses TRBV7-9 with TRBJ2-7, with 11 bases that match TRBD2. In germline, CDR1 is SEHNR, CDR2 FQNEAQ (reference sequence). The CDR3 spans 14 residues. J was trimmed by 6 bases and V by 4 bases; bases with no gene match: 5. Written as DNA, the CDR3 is TGTGCCAGCAGCTCCCTAGCGGGAGGTCTCGAGCAGTACTTC. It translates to CASSSLAGGLEQYF.

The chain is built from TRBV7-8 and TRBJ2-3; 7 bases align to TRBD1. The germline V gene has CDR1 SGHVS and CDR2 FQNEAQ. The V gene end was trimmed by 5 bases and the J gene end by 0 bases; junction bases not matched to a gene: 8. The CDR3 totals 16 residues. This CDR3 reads CASSLKTGYSTDTQYF. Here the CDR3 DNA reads TGTGCCAGCAGCCTAAAGACAGGGTACAGCACAGATACGCAGTATTTT.

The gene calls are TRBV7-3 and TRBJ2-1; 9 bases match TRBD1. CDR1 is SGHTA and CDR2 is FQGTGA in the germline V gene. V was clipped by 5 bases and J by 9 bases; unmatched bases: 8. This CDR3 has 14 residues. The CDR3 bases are TGTGCCAGCAGCCAAACGACAGGGGGTGGTGAGCAGTTCTTC. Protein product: CASSQTTGGGEQFF.